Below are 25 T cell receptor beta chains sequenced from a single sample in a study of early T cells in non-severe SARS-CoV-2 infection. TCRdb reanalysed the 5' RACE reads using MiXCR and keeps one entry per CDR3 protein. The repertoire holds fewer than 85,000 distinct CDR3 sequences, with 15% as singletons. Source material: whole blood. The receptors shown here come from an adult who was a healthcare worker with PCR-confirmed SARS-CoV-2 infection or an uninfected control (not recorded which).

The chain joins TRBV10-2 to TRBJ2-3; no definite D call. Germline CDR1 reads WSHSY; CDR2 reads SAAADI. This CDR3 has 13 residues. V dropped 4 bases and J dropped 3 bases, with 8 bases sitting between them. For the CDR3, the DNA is TGCGCCAGCAGTGTGGGTCAAACAGATACGCAGTATTTT. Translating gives CASSVGQTDTQYF.

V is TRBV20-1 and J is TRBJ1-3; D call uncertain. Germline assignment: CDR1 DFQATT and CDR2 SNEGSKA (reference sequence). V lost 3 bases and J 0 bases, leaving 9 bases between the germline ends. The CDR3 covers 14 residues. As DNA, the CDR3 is TGCAGTGCTAGGAGGCCGAACTCTGGAAACACCATATATTTT. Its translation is CSARRPNSGNTIYF.

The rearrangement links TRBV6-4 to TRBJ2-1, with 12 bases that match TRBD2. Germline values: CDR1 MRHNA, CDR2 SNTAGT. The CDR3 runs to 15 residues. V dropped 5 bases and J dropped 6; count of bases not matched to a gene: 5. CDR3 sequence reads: CASSPLAGGLNEQFF. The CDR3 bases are TGTGCCAGCAGTCCGCTAGCGGGAGGGCTCAATGAGCAGTTCTTC.

The CDR3 spells CASSPGLAGANVLTF. Here the CDR3 DNA reads TGTGCCAGCAGCCCAGGTCTGGCTGGGGCCAACGTCCTGACTTTC. The chain couples TRBV7-3 to TRBJ2-6; D is unresolved. V lost 5 bases, J lost 2 bases, and 10 bases lay in between. This CDR3 is built from 15 residues. The germline V gene has CDR1 SGHTA and CDR2 FQGTGA.

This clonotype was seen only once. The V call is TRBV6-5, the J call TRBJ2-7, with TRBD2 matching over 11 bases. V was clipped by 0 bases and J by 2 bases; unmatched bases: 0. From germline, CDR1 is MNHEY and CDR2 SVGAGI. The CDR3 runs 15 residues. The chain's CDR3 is CASSYSSGGAYEQYF. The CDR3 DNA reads TGTGCCAGCAGTTACTCTAGCGGGGGGGCCTACGAGCAGTACTTC.

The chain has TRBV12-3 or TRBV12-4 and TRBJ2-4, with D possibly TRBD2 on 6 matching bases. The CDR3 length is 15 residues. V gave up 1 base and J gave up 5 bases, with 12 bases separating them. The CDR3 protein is CASSLVAGFENIQYF. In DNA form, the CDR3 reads TGTGCCAGCAGTTTAGTGGCGGGGTTCGAAAACATTCAGTACTTC.

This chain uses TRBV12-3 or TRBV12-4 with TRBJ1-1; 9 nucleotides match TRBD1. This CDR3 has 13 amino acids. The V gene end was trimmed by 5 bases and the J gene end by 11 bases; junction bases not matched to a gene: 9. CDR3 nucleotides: TGTGCCAGCAGTGCCGGGACAGGGTTTAGGGCTTTCTTT. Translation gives CASSAGTGFRAFF.

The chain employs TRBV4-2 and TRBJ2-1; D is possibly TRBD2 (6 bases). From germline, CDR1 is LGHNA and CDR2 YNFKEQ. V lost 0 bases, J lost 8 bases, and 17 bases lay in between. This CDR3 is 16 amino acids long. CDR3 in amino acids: CASSQEIAGSGHEQFF. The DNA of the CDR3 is TGTGCCAGCAGCCAAGAAATTGCGGGGTCTGGACATGAGCAGTTCTTC.

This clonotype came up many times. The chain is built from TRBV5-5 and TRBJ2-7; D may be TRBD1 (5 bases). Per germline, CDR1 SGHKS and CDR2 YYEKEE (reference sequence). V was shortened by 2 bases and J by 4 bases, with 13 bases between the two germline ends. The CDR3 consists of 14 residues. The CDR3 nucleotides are TGTGCCAGCAGCTTTGTTGGGGCAGGGTACGAGCAGTACTTC. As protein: CASSFVGAGYEQYF.

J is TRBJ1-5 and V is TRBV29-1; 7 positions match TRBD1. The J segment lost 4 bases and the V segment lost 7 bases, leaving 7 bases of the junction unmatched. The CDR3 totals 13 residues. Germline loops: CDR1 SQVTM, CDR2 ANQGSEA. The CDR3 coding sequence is TGCAGCGCTAGAGGGGGCAGGAATCAGCCCCAGCATTTT. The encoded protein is CSARGGRNQPQHF.

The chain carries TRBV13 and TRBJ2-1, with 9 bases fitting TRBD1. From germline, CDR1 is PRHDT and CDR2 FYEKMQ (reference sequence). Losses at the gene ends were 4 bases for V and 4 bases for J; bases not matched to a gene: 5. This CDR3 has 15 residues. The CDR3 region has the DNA TGTGCCAGCAGCTCAACGGGACAGGGTTACAATGAGCAGTTCTTC. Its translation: CASSSTGQGYNEQFF.

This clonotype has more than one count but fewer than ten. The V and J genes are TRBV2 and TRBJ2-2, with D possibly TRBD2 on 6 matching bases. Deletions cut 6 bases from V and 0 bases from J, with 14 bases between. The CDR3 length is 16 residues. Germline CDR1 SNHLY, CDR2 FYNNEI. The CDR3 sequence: CASRGGAPSNTGELFF. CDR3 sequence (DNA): TGTGCCAGCAGGGGCGGGGCCCCCTCGAACACCGGGGAGCTGTTTTTT.

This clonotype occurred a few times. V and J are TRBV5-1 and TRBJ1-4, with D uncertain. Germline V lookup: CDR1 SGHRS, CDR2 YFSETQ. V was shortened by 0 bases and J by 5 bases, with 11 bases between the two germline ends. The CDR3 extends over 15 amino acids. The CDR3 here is CASSLAADPNEKLFF. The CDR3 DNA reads TGCGCCAGCAGCTTGGCGGCGGACCCCAATGAAAAACTGTTTTTT.

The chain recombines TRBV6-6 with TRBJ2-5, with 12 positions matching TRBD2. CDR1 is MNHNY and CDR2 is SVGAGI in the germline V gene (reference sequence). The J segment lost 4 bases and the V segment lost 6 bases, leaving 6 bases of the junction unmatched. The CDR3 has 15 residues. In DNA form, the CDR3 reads TGTGCCAGCAGCTTCCTAGCGGGGGGGCGAGAGACCCAGTACTTC. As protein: CASSFLAGGRETQYF.

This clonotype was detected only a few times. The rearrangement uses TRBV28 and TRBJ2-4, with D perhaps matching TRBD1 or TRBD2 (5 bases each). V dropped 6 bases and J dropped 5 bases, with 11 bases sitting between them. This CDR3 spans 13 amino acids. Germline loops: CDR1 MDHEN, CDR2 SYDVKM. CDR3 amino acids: CASRLMGENIQYF. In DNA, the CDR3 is TGTGCCAGCAGACTAATGGGGGAAAACATTCAGTACTTC.

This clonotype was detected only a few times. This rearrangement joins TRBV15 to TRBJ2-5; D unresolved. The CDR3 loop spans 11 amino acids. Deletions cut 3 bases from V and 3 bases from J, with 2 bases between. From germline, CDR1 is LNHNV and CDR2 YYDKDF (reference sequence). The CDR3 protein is CATSREETQYF. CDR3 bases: TGTGCCACCAGCAGGGAAGAGACCCAGTACTTC.

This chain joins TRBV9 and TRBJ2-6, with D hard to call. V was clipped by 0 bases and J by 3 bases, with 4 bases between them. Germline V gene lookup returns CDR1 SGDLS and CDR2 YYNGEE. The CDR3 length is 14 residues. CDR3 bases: TGTGCCAGCAGCGTAGTCGGTGGGGCCAACGTCCTGACTTTC. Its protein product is CASSVVGGANVLTF.

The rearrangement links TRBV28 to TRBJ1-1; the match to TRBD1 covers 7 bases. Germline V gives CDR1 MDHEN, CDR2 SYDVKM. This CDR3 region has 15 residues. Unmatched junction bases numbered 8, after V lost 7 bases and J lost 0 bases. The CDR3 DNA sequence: TGTGCCAGCAACGGCCTGAGGGGGCTGAACACTGAAGCTTTCTTT. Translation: CASNGLRGLNTEAFF.

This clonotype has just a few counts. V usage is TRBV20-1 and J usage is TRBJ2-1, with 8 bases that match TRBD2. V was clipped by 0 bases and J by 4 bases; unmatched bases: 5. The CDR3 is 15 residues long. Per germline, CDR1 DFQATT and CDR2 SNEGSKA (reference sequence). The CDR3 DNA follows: TGCAGTGCTAGAGATCGGGAGGGCCCGTACAATGAGCAGTTCTTC. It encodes CSARDREGPYNEQFF.

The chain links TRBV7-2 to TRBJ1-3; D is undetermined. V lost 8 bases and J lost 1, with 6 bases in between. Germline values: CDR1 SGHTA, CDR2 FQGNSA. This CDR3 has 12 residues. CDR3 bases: TGTGCCAGCTCGAGGTCTGGAAACACCATATATTTT. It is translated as CASSRSGNTIYF.

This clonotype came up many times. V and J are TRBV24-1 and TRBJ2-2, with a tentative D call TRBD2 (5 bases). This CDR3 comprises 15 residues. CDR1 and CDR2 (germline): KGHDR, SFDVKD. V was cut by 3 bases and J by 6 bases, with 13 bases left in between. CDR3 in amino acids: CATSDLGVDAGELFF. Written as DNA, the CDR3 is TGTGCCACCAGTGATCTGGGAGTTGACGCCGGGGAGCTGTTTTTT.

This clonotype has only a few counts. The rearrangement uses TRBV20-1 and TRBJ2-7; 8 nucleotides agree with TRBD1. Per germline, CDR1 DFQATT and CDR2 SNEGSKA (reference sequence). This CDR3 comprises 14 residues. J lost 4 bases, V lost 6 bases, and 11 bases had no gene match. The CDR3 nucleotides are TGCAGTGCCCAGCGCGGGCAGGGGGCATACGAGCAGTACTTC. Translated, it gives CSAQRGQGAYEQYF.

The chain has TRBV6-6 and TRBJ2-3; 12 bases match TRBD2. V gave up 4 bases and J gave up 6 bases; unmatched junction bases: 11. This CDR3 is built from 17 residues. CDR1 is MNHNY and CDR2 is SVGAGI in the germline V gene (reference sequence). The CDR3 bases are TGTGCCAGCAGTTTCTCACTAGCGGGGGGTCCATCGGATACGCAGTATTTT. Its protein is CASSFSLAGGPSDTQYF.

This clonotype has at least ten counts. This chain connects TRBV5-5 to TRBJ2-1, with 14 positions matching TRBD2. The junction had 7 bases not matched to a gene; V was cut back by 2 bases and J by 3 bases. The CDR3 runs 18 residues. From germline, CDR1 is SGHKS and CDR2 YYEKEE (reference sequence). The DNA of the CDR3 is TGTGCCAGCAGCTTTCTGGGACTAGCGGGAGTTATCTACAATGAGCAGTTCTTC. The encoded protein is CASSFLGLAGVIYNEQFF.

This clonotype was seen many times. In DNA form, the CDR3 reads TGTGCCAGTGTGGGTAGTGGAAACACCATATATTTT. Amino acids: CASVGSGNTIYF. The chain couples TRBV12-3 or TRBV12-4 to TRBJ1-3; D call uncertain. CDR3 length: 12 amino acids. The V end was cut by 9 bases, the J end by 3 bases, with 9 bases between.